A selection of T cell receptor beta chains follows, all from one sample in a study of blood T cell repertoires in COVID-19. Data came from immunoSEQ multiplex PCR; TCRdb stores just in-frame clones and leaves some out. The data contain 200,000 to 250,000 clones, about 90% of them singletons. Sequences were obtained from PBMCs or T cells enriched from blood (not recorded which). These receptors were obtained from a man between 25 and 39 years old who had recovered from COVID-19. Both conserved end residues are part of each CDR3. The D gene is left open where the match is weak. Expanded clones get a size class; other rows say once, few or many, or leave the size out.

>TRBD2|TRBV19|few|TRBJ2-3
TGTGCCAGTAGGTCCGCGGGGGGTCCCACAGATACGCAGTATTTT
CASRSAGGPTDTQYF
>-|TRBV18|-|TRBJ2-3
TGTGCCAGCTCACCACCAAGACGCGGGACAGCCCACACAGATACGCAGTATTTT
CASSPPRRGTAHTDTQYF
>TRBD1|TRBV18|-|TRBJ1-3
TGTGCCAGCTCACGTGACAGGGCCTATTACTCTGGAAACACCATATATTTT
CASSRDRAYYSGNTIYF
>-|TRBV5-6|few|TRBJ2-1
TGTGCCAGCAGCTCAGACTCGAGTCTGGACACCTCCTACAATGAGCAGTTCTTC
CASSSDSSLDTSYNEQFF
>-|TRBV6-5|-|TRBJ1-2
TGTGCCAGCAGGACCATCCTAGGGGGAACGGAAGGCTACACCTTC
CASRTILGGTEGYTF
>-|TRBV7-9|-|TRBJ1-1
TGTGCCAGCAGCTCTCTTGTAGGGGCTGAAGCTTTCTTT
CASSSLVGAEAFF
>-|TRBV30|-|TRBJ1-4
TGTGCCTGGAGTGGAGAAAATGAAAAACTGTTTTTT
CAWSGENEKLFF
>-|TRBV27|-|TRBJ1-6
TGTGCCAGCAGTTTATTCCCCCAGGGGCTTAATTCACCCCTCCACTTT
CASSLFPQGLNSPLHF
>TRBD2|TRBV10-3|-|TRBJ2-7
TGTGCCATCATGGGGACTAGTCTCAACGAGCAGTACTTC
CAIMGTSLNEQYF
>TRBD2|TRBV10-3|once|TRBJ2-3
TGTGCCATCAGCCAAGGGACTAGCGGGAGTAGAGATACGCAGTATTTT
CAISQGTSGSRDTQYF
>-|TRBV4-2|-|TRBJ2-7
TGTGCCAGCAGCCAAGACCTATCTCCGCGCCAGGGATCCTTC
CASSQDLSPRQGSF
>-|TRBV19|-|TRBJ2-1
TGTGCCAGTAGTATCTCGGGGAGCTCCTACAATGAGCAGTTCTTC
CASSISGSSYNEQFF
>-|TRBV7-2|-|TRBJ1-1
TGTGCCAGCAGATCACCTTCAGGGAACACTGAAGCTTTCTTT
CASRSPSGNTEAFF
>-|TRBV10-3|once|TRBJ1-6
TGTGCCATCAAGACCAGGGAAACGGATAATTCACCCCTCCACTTT
CAIKTRETDNSPLHF
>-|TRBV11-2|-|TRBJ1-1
TGTGCCAGCAGCTTAATTCAGGGCACTGAAGCTTTCTTT
CASSLIQGTEAFF
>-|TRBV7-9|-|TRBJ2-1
TGTGCCAGCTCTGACAATAGGGGCTCTTACAATGAGCAGTTCTTC
CASSDNRGSYNEQFF
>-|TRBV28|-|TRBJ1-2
TGTGCCAGCAGTTTGGGTAGGGGACTCTTCTATGGCTACACCTTC
CASSLGRGLFYGYTF
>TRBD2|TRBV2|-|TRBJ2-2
TGTGCCAGCAGTGAAGTAGCGGGAGGGTCCGGGGAGCTGTTTTTT
CASSEVAGGSGELFF
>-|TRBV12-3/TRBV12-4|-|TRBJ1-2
TGTGCCAGCAGTTTAGCGCCGGGGGGCTACACCTTC
CASSLAPGGYTF
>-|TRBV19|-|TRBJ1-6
TGTGCCAGTAGTATAGCAGGCGCTTCACCCCTCCACTTT
CASSIAGASPLHF
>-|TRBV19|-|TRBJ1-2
TGTGCCAGTAATCCACTCCTGTCTAGGGGACTGGGCTATGGCTACACCTTC
CASNPLLSRGLGYGYTF
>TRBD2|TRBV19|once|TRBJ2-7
TGTGCCAGTAGGGAGCTCCGGCCGGGGGGAGAGCAGTACTTC
CASRELRPGGEQYF
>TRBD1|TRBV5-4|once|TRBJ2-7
TGTGCCAGCAGCCATATCGGGACAGGGCGTTTGGAGCAGTACTTC
CASSHIGTGRLEQYF
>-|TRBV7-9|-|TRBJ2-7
TGTGCCAGCAGCCACCCGACAGTCTACGAGCAGTACTTC
CASSHPTVYEQYF
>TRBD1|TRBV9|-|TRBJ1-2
TGTGCCAGCAGCGTAACAGGGACAGACTATGGCTACACCTTC
CASSVTGTDYGYTF
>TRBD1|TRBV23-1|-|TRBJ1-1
TGCGCCAGTAACCGAAACAGGGGGATGAACACTGAAGCTTTCTTT
CASNRNRGMNTEAFF
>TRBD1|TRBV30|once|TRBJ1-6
TGTGCCTGGAGTGTAGGGACAGTTTATAATTCACCCCTCCACTTT
CAWSVGTVYNSPLHF
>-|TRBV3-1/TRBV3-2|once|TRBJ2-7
TGTGCCAGCAGCCAAGGTAGGAGCTCCTACGAGCAGTACTTC
CASSQGRSSYEQYF
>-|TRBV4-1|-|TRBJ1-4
TGCGCCAGCAGCCAGCACAGGGAAGAAAAACTGTTTTTT
CASSQHREEKLFF
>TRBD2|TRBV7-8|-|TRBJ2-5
TGTGCCAGCAGCACCCTACTAGCGGGAGGCAGAGAGACCCAGTACTTC
CASSTLLAGGRETQYF
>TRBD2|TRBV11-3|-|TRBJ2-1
TGTGCCAGCAGCCCAGCTAGCGGGAGTTATACTGAGCAGTTCTTC
CASSPASGSYTEQFF